A selection of T cell receptor beta chains follows, all from one sample in a study of cytomegalovirus exposure and HLA in healthy donors. Method: immunoSEQ multiplex PCR; TCRdb's copy keeps in-frame clones and lacks some. In the table there are roughly 180,000 clones, roughly nine tenths of which are singletons. The sequencing sample was made of PBMCs. Receptors were obtained from a man aged 25 to 40 in good health and CMV-seropositive. The conserved cysteine and the conserved F or W are not part of the CDR3 here. A D gene is named only where the DNA matches it firmly.

TRBV27	12	TRBD1	TRBJ2-7	ASSLRGSAYEQY
TRBV11-3	13	TRBD1	TRBJ2-2	ASSNTGVRAGELF
TRBV6-5	12	TRBD1	TRBJ2-1	ASRGTGENNEQF
TRBV1	14	NA	TRBJ2-7	TSSQDGLALAYEQY
TRBV10-3	12	TRBD1	TRBJ1-6	AIGGTANNSPLH
TRBV29-1	9	NA	TRBJ1-2	SVQVNYGYT
TRBV7-3	11	NA	TRBJ1-1	ASSLTVNTEAF
TRBV30	12	TRBD1	TRBJ1-1	AWNRDRVQGEAF
TRBV25-1	15	NA	TRBJ1-3	ASSGHGRLHSGNTIY
TRBV7-9	11	NA	TRBJ2-2	ASSDGLTGELF
TRBV6-5	13	TRBD1	TRBJ1-5	ASSYSGQGGQPQH
TRBV6-5	12	NA	TRBJ2-6	ASRISSGANVLT
TRBV27	13	NA	TRBJ2-7	ASSLTGMPRYEQY
TRBV30	10	NA	TRBJ1-3	AWKESGNTIY
TRBV6-1	12	TRBD2	TRBJ2-1	ASSGLAGLNEQF
TRBV28	12	TRBD1	TRBJ2-7	ASSQLTGLYEQY
TRBV29-1	13	NA	TRBJ2-1	SVVPLGSNYNEQF
TRBV2	13	NA	TRBJ1-4	ASSDIRGTNEKLF
TRBV30	10	NA	TRBJ2-5	AWEVLQGTQY
TRBV4-1	14	TRBD2	TRBJ2-7	ASSQDASGRVAEQY
TRBV5-8	11	TRBD1	TRBJ1-4	ASSPTGVRKLF
TRBV25-1	14	TRBD2	TRBJ2-1	ASSEYTASGSNEQF
TRBV29-1	12	NA	TRBJ2-2	SVDPGGGTGELF
TRBV25-1	10	NA	TRBJ2-2	ASSATHGELF
TRBV5-4	12	NA	TRBJ2-1	ASSSRLGYNEQF
TRBV6-6	11	NA	TRBJ1-5	ASIQGSNQPQH
TRBV27	13	TRBD2	TRBJ2-2	ASSPRTSGTGELF
TRBV5-1	9	NA	TRBJ2-5	ASSWQETQY
TRBV7-9	14	TRBD1	TRBJ1-5	ASSSGTGDWDQPQH
TRBV7-2	14	NA	TRBJ1-1	ASSLVPSSSNTEAF
TRBV7-2	12	TRBD1	TRBJ2-2	ASSFTGGTGELF
TRBV7-2	11	NA	TRBJ1-5	ASSLGGSQPQH
TRBV7-9	9	NA	TRBJ2-1	ASSPYNEQF
TRBV6-5	13	NA	TRBJ2-7	ASSYSASFRGEQY
TRBV7-8	12	NA	TRBJ2-3	ASSLDGPLDTQY
TRBV15	11	NA	TRBJ2-7	ATSRPSSGEQY
TRBV6-1	10	NA	TRBJ1-2	ASINPAYGYT
TRBV5-6	13	NA	TRBJ2-1	ASSLAQSSYNEQF
TRBV30	11	NA	TRBJ2-5	AWSPRGRETQY
TRBV4-1	14	NA	TRBJ2-1	ASSQAGTGSYNEQF
TRBV6-5	12	TRBD1	TRBJ1-2	ASRRENRGGGYT
TRBV6-5	9	NA	TRBJ1-1	ASSASTEAF
TRBV6-5	13	TRBD2	TRBJ2-7	ASSPGVAGTSEQY
TRBV11-1	13	TRBD1	TRBJ2-2	ASSASGTVVGELF
TRBV27	11	NA	TRBJ1-1	ASSDGMNTEAF
TRBV19	12	NA	TRBJ1-5	ASRGQNSNQPQH
TRBV5-1	13	NA	TRBJ2-3	ASSSLSGRTDTQY
TRBV27	17	TRBD1	TRBJ2-3	ASSYPGDRGAGSTDTQY
TRBV28	13	NA	TRBJ1-4	ASNEQDSTNEKLF
TRBV14	14	NA	TRBJ2-5	ASSQVAGTYQETQY
TRBV5-1	12	NA	TRBJ1-4	ASSPQGMDEKLF